These T cell receptor beta chains were read from a single sample in a study of shared clonotypes between healthy human individuals. Clones were read by immunoSEQ multiplex PCR, and TCRdb kept only the in-frame ones, dropping some. Among under 1 million clones, 80% to 95% were seen once, and the ten largest hold about 25%. The source material was naive CD8+ T cells sorted from blood. These receptors all come from a young man in good health. Each CDR3 is given with its conserved first and last residue. Fields, in order: V gene, clone size, J gene, D gene, CDR3 DNA, CDR3 protein. The D gene is left open where the match is weak. Clone size is given for some rows only: seen once, a few or many times, or a class if the clone is expanded.

V gene: TRBV4-1
clone size: once
J gene: TRBJ1-1
D gene: NA
CDR3 DNA: TGCGCCAGCAGGCGGAGGTCATCGGACGCGGGGGGTGCTGAAGCTTTCTTT
CDR3 protein: CASRRRSSDAGGAEAFF

V gene: TRBV2
clone size: NA
J gene: TRBJ2-7
D gene: TRBD1
CDR3 DNA: TGTGCCAGCAGTTCACACAACCGGGACAGGGAATCCTACGAGCAGTACTTC
CDR3 protein: CASSSHNRDRESYEQYF

V gene: TRBV29-1
clone size: NA
J gene: TRBJ1-1
D gene: NA
CDR3 DNA: TGCAGCGTGACTGGGGGTATGAACACTGAAGCTTTCTTT
CDR3 protein: CSVTGGMNTEAFF

V gene: TRBV27
clone size: once
J gene: TRBJ2-1
D gene: NA
CDR3 DNA: TGTGCCAGCAGTTTTGGCAGGGCTGGGAATGAGCAGTTCTTC
CDR3 protein: CASSFGRAGNEQFF

V gene: TRBV19
clone size: NA
J gene: TRBJ2-7
D gene: NA
CDR3 DNA: TGTGCCAGTAGTATTAACCCACATTGGGCGGGTACCTACGAGCAGTACTTC
CDR3 protein: CASSINPHWAGTYEQYF

V gene: TRBV7-6
clone size: NA
J gene: TRBJ2-1
D gene: NA
CDR3 DNA: TGTGCCAGCAGCTTAGTTATTTCGAGCCGAGAGATCAATGAGCAGTTCTTC
CDR3 protein: CASSLVISSREINEQFF

V gene: TRBV4-1
clone size: NA
J gene: TRBJ2-3
D gene: TRBD2
CDR3 DNA: TGCGCCAGCAGCCAGGTGACTAGCGGGAGAGGCTCAGATACGCAGTATTTT
CDR3 protein: CASSQVTSGRGSDTQYF

V gene: TRBV28
clone size: NA
J gene: TRBJ2-5
D gene: NA
CDR3 DNA: TGTGCCAGCAGTTTTGACAGGCAAGAGACCCAGTACTTC
CDR3 protein: CASSFDRQETQYF

V gene: TRBV4-1
clone size: NA
J gene: TRBJ2-1
D gene: NA
CDR3 DNA: TGCGCCAGCAGCCAAGAAAGGTGGGACGATTACAATGAGCAGTTCTTC
CDR3 protein: CASSQERWDDYNEQFF

V gene: TRBV4-1
clone size: NA
J gene: TRBJ2-5
D gene: NA
CDR3 DNA: TGCGCCAGCAGCCTCGGCCCCTCCCAGTACTTC
CDR3 protein: CASSLGPSQYF

V gene: TRBV29-1
clone size: NA
J gene: TRBJ1-2
D gene: NA
CDR3 DNA: TGCAGCGTTTCAAACCCACAGGTCGGCTACACCTTC
CDR3 protein: CSVSNPQVGYTF

V gene: TRBV27
clone size: NA
J gene: TRBJ2-7
D gene: NA
CDR3 DNA: TGTGCCAGCAGTCCCCTTCGTTCTTCAGGGTTATACGAGCAGTACTTC
CDR3 protein: CASSPLRSSGLYEQYF

V gene: TRBV7-6
clone size: NA
J gene: TRBJ1-4
D gene: NA
CDR3 DNA: TGTGCCAGCAGCTTAGTCGGGGGAGGTGAAAAACTGTTTTTT
CDR3 protein: CASSLVGGGEKLFF

V gene: TRBV7-9
clone size: NA
J gene: TRBJ2-3
D gene: TRBD2
CDR3 DNA: TGTGCCAGTACTCCGGTGGAGCGGGAGGGGACAGATACGCAGTATTTT
CDR3 protein: CASTPVEREGTDTQYF

V gene: TRBV7-8
clone size: NA
J gene: TRBJ2-7
D gene: NA
CDR3 DNA: TGTGCCAGCAGTCCCATGAACGGACCGGTCCACGAGCAGTACTTC
CDR3 protein: CASSPMNGPVHEQYF

V gene: TRBV6-4
clone size: NA
J gene: TRBJ1-2
D gene: NA
CDR3 DNA: TGTGCCAGCAGTGACTCAACAGACTGGGGCTATGGCTACACCTTC
CDR3 protein: CASSDSTDWGYGYTF

V gene: TRBV7-9
clone size: once
J gene: TRBJ2-7
D gene: TRBD1
CDR3 DNA: TGTGCCAGCAGCGAGACGGGACAGGCGCGCTACGAGCAGTACTTC
CDR3 protein: CASSETGQARYEQYF

V gene: TRBV10-3
clone size: once
J gene: TRBJ2-5
D gene: NA
CDR3 DNA: TGTGCCATCAGTGATCAGCGGAATAGTCAAGAGACCCAGTACTTC
CDR3 protein: CAISDQRNSQETQYF

V gene: TRBV25-1
clone size: NA
J gene: TRBJ1-5
D gene: NA
CDR3 DNA: TGTGCCAGCAGTGCTCCGGACAGTTTGAATCAGCCCCAGCATTTT
CDR3 protein: CASSAPDSLNQPQHF

V gene: TRBV2
clone size: NA
J gene: TRBJ1-4
D gene: NA
CDR3 DNA: TGTGCCAGCAGTCAGGGTGGAAAACTGTTTTTT
CDR3 protein: CASSQGGKLFF

V gene: TRBV14
clone size: once
J gene: TRBJ2-3
D gene: NA
CDR3 DNA: TGTGCCAGCAGCAGGACAGCCACAGATACGCAGTATTTT
CDR3 protein: CASSRTATDTQYF

V gene: TRBV7-8
clone size: NA
J gene: TRBJ2-7
D gene: NA
CDR3 DNA: TGTGCCAGCAGCTTGCGGGGGACAAGCTACGAGCAGTACTTC
CDR3 protein: CASSLRGTSYEQYF

V gene: TRBV7-9
clone size: NA
J gene: TRBJ2-1
D gene: NA
CDR3 DNA: TGTGCCAGCAGCCCCCTCCGGGGTGATGAGCAGTTCTTC
CDR3 protein: CASSPLRGDEQFF

V gene: TRBV7-3
clone size: NA
J gene: TRBJ1-2
D gene: NA
CDR3 DNA: TGTGCCAGCAGCTCATCCCTTGGGGACTTC
CDR3 protein: CASSSSLGDF

V gene: TRBV5-5
clone size: NA
J gene: TRBJ1-5
D gene: TRBD1
CDR3 DNA: TGTGCCAGCAGCCCGGGACAGGGGGCAATCAATCAGCCCCAGCATTTT
CDR3 protein: CASSPGQGAINQPQHF

V gene: TRBV10-1
clone size: NA
J gene: TRBJ2-5
D gene: NA
CDR3 DNA: TGCGCCAGCAGTGAGTTTGCAGGAGGGGAGACCCAGTACTTC
CDR3 protein: CASSEFAGGETQYF

V gene: TRBV5-4
clone size: NA
J gene: TRBJ2-7
D gene: NA
CDR3 DNA: TGTGCCAGCAGCCTGGACGACCGCTCCTACGAGCAGTACTTC
CDR3 protein: CASSLDDRSYEQYF

V gene: TRBV7-6
clone size: NA
J gene: TRBJ2-1
D gene: NA
CDR3 DNA: TGTGCCAGCAGTTATCGGGGCTCGGGGAATGAGCAGTTCTTC
CDR3 protein: CASSYRGSGNEQFF

V gene: TRBV6-5
clone size: once
J gene: TRBJ2-2
D gene: TRBD1
CDR3 DNA: TGTGCCAGCAGTCCAACGGGACAGGTATCCGGGGAGCTGTTTTTT
CDR3 protein: CASSPTGQVSGELFF

V gene: TRBV27
clone size: NA
J gene: TRBJ2-7
D gene: NA
CDR3 DNA: TGTGCCAGCAGTTTGCGGGGCTCCTACGAGCAGTACTTC
CDR3 protein: CASSLRGSYEQYF

V gene: TRBV28
clone size: NA
J gene: TRBJ2-7
D gene: NA
CDR3 DNA: TGTGCCAGCAGTTTATCAGGGTTGAGCTCCTACGAGCAGTACTTC
CDR3 protein: CASSLSGLSSYEQYF

V gene: TRBV7-9
clone size: NA
J gene: TRBJ2-2
D gene: NA
CDR3 DNA: TGTGCCAGCAGCCCGGAGGGCCTGAACACCGGGGAGCTGTTTTTT
CDR3 protein: CASSPEGLNTGELFF

V gene: TRBV19
clone size: NA
J gene: TRBJ2-3
D gene: TRBD1
CDR3 DNA: TGTGCCAGTAGTATAGGGACAGGGGCTGACGCAGATACGCAGTATTTT
CDR3 protein: CASSIGTGADADTQYF

V gene: TRBV28
clone size: NA
J gene: TRBJ1-2
D gene: NA
CDR3 DNA: TGTGCCAGCAGTCCCGACAGGTATCCCTATGGCTACACCTTC
CDR3 protein: CASSPDRYPYGYTF

V gene: TRBV19
clone size: NA
J gene: TRBJ2-1
D gene: TRBD1
CDR3 DNA: TGTGCCAGTAGTTCAGGGTTTGGGACAGTGATAAACAATGAGCAGTTCTTC
CDR3 protein: CASSSGFGTVINNEQFF

V gene: TRBV11-2
clone size: NA
J gene: TRBJ1-4
D gene: NA
CDR3 DNA: TGTGCCAGCAGCTTTGGCGCGGCCAACGCGAATGAAAAACTGTTTTTT
CDR3 protein: CASSFGAANANEKLFF

V gene: TRBV20-1
clone size: NA
J gene: TRBJ2-7
D gene: NA
CDR3 DNA: TGCAGCGGCAGGAGCTCCTACGAGCAGTACTTC
CDR3 protein: CSGRSSYEQYF

V gene: TRBV9
clone size: NA
J gene: TRBJ2-1
D gene: NA
CDR3 DNA: TGTGCCAGCAGCGTAGAAGGGATGGGATTCAATGAGCAGTTCTTC
CDR3 protein: CASSVEGMGFNEQFF

V gene: TRBV29-1
clone size: NA
J gene: TRBJ1-2
D gene: TRBD1
CDR3 DNA: TGCAGCGTAGATGTACAGGGGGCCGACTATGGCTACACCTTC
CDR3 protein: CSVDVQGADYGYTF

V gene: TRBV5-4
clone size: NA
J gene: TRBJ1-1
D gene: NA
CDR3 DNA: TGTGCCAGCGGCGAAAGAGTCCCAGCTTTCTTT
CDR3 protein: CASGERVPAFF

V gene: TRBV7-7
clone size: NA
J gene: TRBJ2-7
D gene: NA
CDR3 DNA: TGTGCTAGCAGCTCTCGGTTGGATTACGAGCAGTACTTC
CDR3 protein: CASSSRLDYEQYF

V gene: TRBV7-9
clone size: once
J gene: TRBJ2-7
D gene: NA
CDR3 DNA: TGTGCCAGCAGCCCCCCCCGGGGGCGAGAACCCTCCTACGAGCAGTACTTC
CDR3 protein: CASSPPRGREPSYEQYF

V gene: TRBV11-2
clone size: NA
J gene: TRBJ2-2
D gene: TRBD2
CDR3 DNA: TGTGCCAGCAGCTTAGGGACTAGCGGATACACCGGGGAGCTGTTTTTT
CDR3 protein: CASSLGTSGYTGELFF

V gene: TRBV4-1
clone size: NA
J gene: TRBJ2-1
D gene: TRBD2
CDR3 DNA: TGCGCCAGCATCGGACTAGCGGGAGGTGAGCAGTTCTTC
CDR3 protein: CASIGLAGGEQFF

V gene: TRBV7-9
clone size: once
J gene: TRBJ2-7
D gene: NA
CDR3 DNA: TGTGCCAGCAGCTTAGAGGGGGATTTCAAGCAGTACTTC
CDR3 protein: CASSLEGDFKQYF

V gene: TRBV5-1
clone size: NA
J gene: TRBJ1-2
D gene: TRBD1
CDR3 DNA: TGCGCCAGCAGCTTGAAAGAACAGGGGGCTAACTATGGCTACACCTTC
CDR3 protein: CASSLKEQGANYGYTF

V gene: TRBV27
clone size: NA
J gene: TRBJ1-5
D gene: NA
CDR3 DNA: TGTGCCAGCAGTTTAGCCAGGGACCATCAGCCCCAGCATTTT
CDR3 protein: CASSLARDHQPQHF

V gene: TRBV7-6
clone size: NA
J gene: TRBJ1-1
D gene: NA
CDR3 DNA: TGTGCCAGCAGCTACTTGAACACTGAAGCTTTCTTT
CDR3 protein: CASSYLNTEAFF

V gene: TRBV27
clone size: NA
J gene: TRBJ2-7
D gene: NA
CDR3 DNA: TGTGCCAGCAGTTACAGGGTGAGCTACGAGCAGTACTTC
CDR3 protein: CASSYRVSYEQYF

V gene: TRBV27
clone size: NA
J gene: TRBJ2-3
D gene: TRBD2
CDR3 DNA: TGTGCCAGCAGTTTGGAGACTCCAGCGGGAGTCCCAGATACGCAGTATTTT
CDR3 protein: CASSLETPAGVPDTQYF

V gene: TRBV27
clone size: NA
J gene: TRBJ2-6
D gene: NA
CDR3 DNA: TGTGCCAGCAGTTTATCCGGGAGACTCTCTGGGGCCAACGTCCTGACTTTC
CDR3 protein: CASSLSGRLSGANVLTF

V gene: TRBV5-5
clone size: NA
J gene: TRBJ1-2
D gene: NA
CDR3 DNA: TGTGCCAGCAGCTTGAATACAGGGTATTCCTATGGCTACACCTTC
CDR3 protein: CASSLNTGYSYGYTF

V gene: TRBV7-8
clone size: NA
J gene: TRBJ2-7
D gene: TRBD2
CDR3 DNA: TGTGCCAGCAGCTTACGGACTAGCGGGACCTACGAGCAGTACTTC
CDR3 protein: CASSLRTSGTYEQYF

V gene: TRBV9
clone size: NA
J gene: TRBJ2-5
D gene: NA
CDR3 DNA: TGTGCCAGCAGCGCGGGAGTCTCGAACAAGGAGACCCAGTACTTC
CDR3 protein: CASSAGVSNKETQYF